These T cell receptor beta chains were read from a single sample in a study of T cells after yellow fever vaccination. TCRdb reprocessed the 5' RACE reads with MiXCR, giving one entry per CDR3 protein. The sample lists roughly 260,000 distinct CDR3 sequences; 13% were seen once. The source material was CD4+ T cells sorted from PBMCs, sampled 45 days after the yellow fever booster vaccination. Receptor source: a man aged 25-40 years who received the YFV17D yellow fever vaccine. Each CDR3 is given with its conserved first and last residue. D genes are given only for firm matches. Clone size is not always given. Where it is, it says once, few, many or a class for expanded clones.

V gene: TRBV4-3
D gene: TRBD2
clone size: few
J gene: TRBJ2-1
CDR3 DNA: TGCGCCAGCAGCCAAGGGGCTAGCGGCCTCTTTAATGAGCAGTTCTTC
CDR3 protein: CASSQGASGLFNEQFF

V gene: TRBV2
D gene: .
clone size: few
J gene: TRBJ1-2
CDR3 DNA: TGTGCCAGCAGTCCGAGCGAGTGGGGTGGCTACACCTTC
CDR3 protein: CASSPSEWGGYTF

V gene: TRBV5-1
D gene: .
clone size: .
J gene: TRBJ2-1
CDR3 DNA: TGCGCCAGCAGCTTGTCAGGTCCCGAGCAGTTCTTC
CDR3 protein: CASSLSGPEQFF

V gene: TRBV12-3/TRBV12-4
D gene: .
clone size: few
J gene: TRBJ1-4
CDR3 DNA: TGTGCCAGCAGGATGCACGTTTTAGGTGAAAAACTGTTTTTT
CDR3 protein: CASRMHVLGEKLFF

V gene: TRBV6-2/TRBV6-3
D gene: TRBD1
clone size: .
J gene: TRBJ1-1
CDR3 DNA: TGTGCCAGCACCAGACAGGGGGGGAACACTGAAGCTTTCTTT
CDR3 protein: CASTRQGGNTEAFF

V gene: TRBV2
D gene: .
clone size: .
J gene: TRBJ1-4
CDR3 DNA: TGTGCCAGCAGTCCTCTCGACAGGAGGAATGAAAAACTGTTTTTT
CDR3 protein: CASSPLDRRNEKLFF

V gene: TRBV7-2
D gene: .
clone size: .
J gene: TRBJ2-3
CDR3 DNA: TGTGCCAGCAGCTTAGCTTTAGGACGCACAGATACGCAGTATTTT
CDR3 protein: CASSLALGRTDTQYF

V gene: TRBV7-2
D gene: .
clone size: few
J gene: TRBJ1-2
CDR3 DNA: TGTGCCAGCAGTAGACAGTTTGGCTATGGCTACACCTTC
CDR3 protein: CASSRQFGYGYTF

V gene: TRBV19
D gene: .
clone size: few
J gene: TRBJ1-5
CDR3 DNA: TGTGCCAGTAGCATCCCAGGTTACAATCAGCCCCAGCATTTT
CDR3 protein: CASSIPGYNQPQHF

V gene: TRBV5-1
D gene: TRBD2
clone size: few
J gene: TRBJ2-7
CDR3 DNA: TGCGCCAGCAGTTTGGCCTCTAGAATAGCGGGAATGGACGAGCAGTACTTC
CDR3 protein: CASSLASRIAGMDEQYF

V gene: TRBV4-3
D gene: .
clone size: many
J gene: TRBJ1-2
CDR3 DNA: TGCGCCAGCAGTTCTGGCGGGTTTTTGGATCGCTACACCTTC
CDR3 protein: CASSSGGFLDRYTF

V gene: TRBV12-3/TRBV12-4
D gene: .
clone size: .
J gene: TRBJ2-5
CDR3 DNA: TGTGCCAGCAGACCCACGGGATCCAGGGAAGAGACCCAGTACTTC
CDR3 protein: CASRPTGSREETQYF

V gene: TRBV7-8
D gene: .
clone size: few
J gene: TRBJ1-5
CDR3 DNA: TGTGCCAGCAGCTTAGACTTAGCCAGGCCCCAGCATTTT
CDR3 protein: CASSLDLARPQHF

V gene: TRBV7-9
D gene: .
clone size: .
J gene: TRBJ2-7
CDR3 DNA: TGTGCCAGCAGCAACAACAAGCGGATCTACGAGCAGTACTTC
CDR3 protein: CASSNNKRIYEQYF

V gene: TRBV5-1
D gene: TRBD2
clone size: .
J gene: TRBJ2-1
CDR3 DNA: TGCGCCAGCAGCTTGGGGGAAGCGGGGAATGAGCAGTTCTTC
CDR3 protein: CASSLGEAGNEQFF

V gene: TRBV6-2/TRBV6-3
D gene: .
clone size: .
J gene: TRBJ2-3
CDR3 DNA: TGTGCCAGCAGCTCTGGACGGAGGCCGCCTGATACGCAGTATTTT
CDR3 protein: CASSSGRRPPDTQYF

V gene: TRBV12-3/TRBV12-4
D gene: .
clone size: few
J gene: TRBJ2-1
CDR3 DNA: TGTGCCAGCAGTTTTCCCCCCAGGGTGATCAACAATGAGCAGTTCTTC
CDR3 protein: CASSFPPRVINNEQFF

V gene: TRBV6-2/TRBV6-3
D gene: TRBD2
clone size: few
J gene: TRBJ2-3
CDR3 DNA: TGTGCCAGCAGGACCACCGAGCGGGGGCATTGGGATACGCAGTATTTT
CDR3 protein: CASRTTERGHWDTQYF

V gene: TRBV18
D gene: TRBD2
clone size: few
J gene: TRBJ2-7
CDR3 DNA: TGTGCCAGCTCACACGGACTAGCGGGAGTCTACGAGCAGTACTTC
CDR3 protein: CASSHGLAGVYEQYF

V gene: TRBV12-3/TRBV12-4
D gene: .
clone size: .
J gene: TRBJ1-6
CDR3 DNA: TGTGCCAGCAACCATCCGAATTCACCCCTCCACTTT
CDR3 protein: CASNHPNSPLHF

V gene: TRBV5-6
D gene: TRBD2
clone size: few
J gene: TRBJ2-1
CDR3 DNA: TGTGCCAGCAGTTCGCCGGGACTAGCGCCCCATAGGCAGTTCTTC
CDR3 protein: CASSSPGLAPHRQFF

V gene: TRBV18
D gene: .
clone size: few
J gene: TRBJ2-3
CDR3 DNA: TGTGCCAGCTCACCAAATAGCGCCCGAGATACGCAGTATTTT
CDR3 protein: CASSPNSARDTQYF